This T cell receptor beta chain was identified during a study of blood T cell repertoires in COVID-19. The overall study: The origin of the acute and convalescent COVID-19 samples was the United States, Italy and Spain.

The junction had 5 bases not matched to a gene; V was cut back by 3 bases and J by 3 bases. The CDR3 covers 14 residues. The germline gives CDR1 SGHVS, CDR2 FNYEAQ. In the original analysis: Scientists estimated how many nucleated cells there were by amplifying reference gene primers. Some clones are missing from TCRdb's copy, which holds only in-frame ones; the method was immunoSEQ multiplex PCR. That table is the source of V, J and clone size, and D and trimming were worked out from the DNA. The sample has around 67,000 clones, 70% to 75% seen once. V gene TRBV7-6 combines with J gene TRBJ2-7; 7 nucleotides align to TRBD1. Sequencing was performed on peripheral blood. This receptor was taken from a woman in her 70s with acute or convalescent COVID-19. CDR3 loop: CASSLEDRFYEQYF. The CDR3 region has the DNA TGTGCCAGCAGCTTGGAGGACAGGTTCTACGAGCAGTACTTC.